The clone carrying this TCR beta chain has a count of ten or more. The antigen remains unidentified. These data come from a study of T cells in Graves' hyperthyroidism and ophthalmopathy. Patients were aged 18 to 65, had disease duration under 2 months, and had newly diagnosed hyperthyroidism. Those patients with uncontrolled infection, other autoimmune disease, pregnancy or lactation were excluded. In making diagnoses, clinical symptoms, serum thyroxine and TRAb, thyroid ultrasound and orbital computed tomography were all used. CDR1 and CDR2 (germline): MNHEY, SVGAGI. The CDR3 covers 15 residues. V gave up 0 bases and J gave up 2 bases, with 10 bases separating them. Study-level findings and limits: Researchers report that a 13 V-J model separated ophthalmopathy from stable hyperthyroidism.

TCR beta CDR3 region amplification was performed from RNA transcripts. The HTBI primer set drove a first-round RT-PCR of the TCR CDR3. Each CDR3 protein gets one entry after TCRdb re-called the multiplex PCR reads with MiXCR. The sample lists a few hundred thousand distinct CDR3 sequences, just over 45% occurring once. The specimen was peripheral blood or thyroid tissue (not recorded which). The rearrangement links TRBV6-5 to TRBJ2-5; D unclear. The sequence derives from a woman younger than 30 with Graves' hyperthyroidism. The CDR3 protein is CASSYSKVVQETQYF. CDR3 DNA sequence: TGTGCCAGCAGTTACTCGAAGGTGGTACAAGAGACCCAGTACTTC.